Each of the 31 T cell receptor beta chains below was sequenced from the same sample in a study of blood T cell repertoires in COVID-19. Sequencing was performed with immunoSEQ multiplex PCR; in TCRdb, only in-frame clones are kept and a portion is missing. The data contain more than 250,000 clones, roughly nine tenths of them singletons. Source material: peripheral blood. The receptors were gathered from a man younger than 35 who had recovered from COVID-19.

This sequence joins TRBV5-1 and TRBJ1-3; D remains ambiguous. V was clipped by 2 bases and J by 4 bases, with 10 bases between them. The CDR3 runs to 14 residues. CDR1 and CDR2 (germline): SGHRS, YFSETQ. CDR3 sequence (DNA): TGCGCCAGCAGCTTTAGCGAGTCCGGAAACACCATATATTTT. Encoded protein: CASSFSESGNTIYF.

CDR3 sequence reads: CASSEEFLWTGGYGYTF. DNA for the CDR3: TGTGCCAGCAGTGAAGAGTTTTTATGGACAGGGGGCTACGGCTACACCTTC. This chain joins TRBV6-1 and TRBJ1-2; 11 bases fit TRBD1. Germline-derived CDR1 and CDR2 are MNHNS and SASEGT. The CDR3 totals 17 residues. Losses at the gene ends were 1 base for V and 8 bases for J; bases not matched to a gene: 12.

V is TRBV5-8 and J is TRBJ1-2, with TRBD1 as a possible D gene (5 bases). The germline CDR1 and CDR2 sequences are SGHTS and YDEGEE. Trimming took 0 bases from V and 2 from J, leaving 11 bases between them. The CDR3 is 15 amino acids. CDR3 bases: TGTGCCAGCAGCTTGGCCGCAGGGTTGAACTATGGCTACACCTTC. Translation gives CASSLAAGLNYGYTF.

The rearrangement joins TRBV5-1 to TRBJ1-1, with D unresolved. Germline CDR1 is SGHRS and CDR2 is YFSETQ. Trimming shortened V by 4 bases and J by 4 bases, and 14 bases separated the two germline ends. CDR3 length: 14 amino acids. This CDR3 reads CASSAREVSTEAFF. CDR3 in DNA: TGCGCCAGCAGCGCCCGGGAAGTCTCCACTGAAGCTTTCTTT. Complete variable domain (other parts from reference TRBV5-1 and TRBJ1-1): KAGVTQTPRYLIKTRGQQVTLSCSPISGHRSVSWYQQTPGQGLQFLFEYFSETQRNKGNFPGRFSGRQFSNSRSEMNVSTLELGDSALYLCASSAREVSTEAFFGQGTRLTVV.

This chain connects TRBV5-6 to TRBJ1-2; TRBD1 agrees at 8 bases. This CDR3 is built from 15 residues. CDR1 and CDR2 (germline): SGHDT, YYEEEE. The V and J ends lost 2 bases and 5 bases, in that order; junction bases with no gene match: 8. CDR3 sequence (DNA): TGTGCCAGCAGCTTCTACCTGGACAGGGAATATGGCTACACCTTC. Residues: CASSFYLDREYGYTF.

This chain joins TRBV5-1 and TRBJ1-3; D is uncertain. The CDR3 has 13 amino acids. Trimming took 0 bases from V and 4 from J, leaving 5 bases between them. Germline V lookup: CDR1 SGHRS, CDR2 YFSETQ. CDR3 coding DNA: TGCGCCAGCAGCTTGGGGGCAGGAAACACCATATATTTT. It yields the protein CASSLGAGNTIYF.

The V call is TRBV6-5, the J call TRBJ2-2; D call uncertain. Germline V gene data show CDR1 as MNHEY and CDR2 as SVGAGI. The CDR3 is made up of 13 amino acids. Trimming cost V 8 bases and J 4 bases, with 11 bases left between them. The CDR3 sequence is CASEWSSTGELFF. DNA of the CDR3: TGTGCCAGCGAGTGGAGTAGCACCGGGGAGCTGTTTTTT.

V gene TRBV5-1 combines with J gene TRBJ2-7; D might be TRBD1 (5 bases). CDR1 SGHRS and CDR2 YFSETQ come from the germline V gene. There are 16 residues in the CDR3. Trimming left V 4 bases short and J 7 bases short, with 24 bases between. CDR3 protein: CASSDPVQATVGEQYF. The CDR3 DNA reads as TGCGCCAGCAGCGACCCGGTACAGGCGACGGTGGGGGAGCAGTACTTC.

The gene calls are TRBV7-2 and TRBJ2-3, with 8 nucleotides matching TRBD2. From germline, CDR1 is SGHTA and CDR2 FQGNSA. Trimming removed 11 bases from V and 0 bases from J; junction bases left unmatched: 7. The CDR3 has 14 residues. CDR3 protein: CALSGVSSTDTQYF. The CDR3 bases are TGTGCCCTTAGCGGGGTCTCTAGCACAGATACGCAGTATTTT.

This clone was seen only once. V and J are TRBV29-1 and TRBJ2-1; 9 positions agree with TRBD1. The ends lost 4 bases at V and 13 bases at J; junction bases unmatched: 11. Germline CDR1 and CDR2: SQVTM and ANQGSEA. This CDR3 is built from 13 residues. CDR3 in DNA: TGCAGCGTTGTCGGGACAGGGCTTTTTCCCCAGTTCTTC. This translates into CSVVGTGLFPQFF.

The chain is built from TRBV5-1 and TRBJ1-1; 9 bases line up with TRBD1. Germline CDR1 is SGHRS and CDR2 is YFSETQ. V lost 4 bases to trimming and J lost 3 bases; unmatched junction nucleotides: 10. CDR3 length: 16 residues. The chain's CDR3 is CASSLGTGRVDTEAFF. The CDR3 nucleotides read TGCGCCAGCAGCCTAGGGACAGGGAGGGTGGACACTGAAGCTTTCTTT.

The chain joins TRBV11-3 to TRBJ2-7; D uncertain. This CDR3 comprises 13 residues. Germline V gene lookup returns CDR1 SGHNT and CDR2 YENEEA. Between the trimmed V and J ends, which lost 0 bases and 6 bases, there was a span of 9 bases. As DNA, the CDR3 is TGTGCCAGCAGCTTAGAGGGCTCCGGCGAGCAGTACTTC. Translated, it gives CASSLEGSGEQYF. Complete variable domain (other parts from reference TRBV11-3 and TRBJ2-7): EAGVVQSPRYKIIEKKQPVAFWCNPISGHNTLYWYLQNLGQGPELLIRYENEEAVDDSQLPKDRFSAERLKGVDSTLKIQPAELGDSAVYLCASSLEGSGEQYFGPGTRLTVT.

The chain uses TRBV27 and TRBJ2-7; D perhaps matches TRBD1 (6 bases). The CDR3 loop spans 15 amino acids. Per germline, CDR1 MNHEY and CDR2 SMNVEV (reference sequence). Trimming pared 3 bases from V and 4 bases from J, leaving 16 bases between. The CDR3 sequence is CASSFDSGAIYEQYF. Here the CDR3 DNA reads TGTGCCAGCAGTTTTGATTCAGGGGCGATTTACGAGCAGTACTTC.

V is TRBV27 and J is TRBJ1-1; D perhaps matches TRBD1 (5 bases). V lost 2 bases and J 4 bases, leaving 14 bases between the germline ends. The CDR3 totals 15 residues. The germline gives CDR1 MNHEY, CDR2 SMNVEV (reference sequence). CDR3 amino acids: CASSLQGAQGTEAFF. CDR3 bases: TGTGCCAGCAGTTTACAAGGGGCTCAGGGCACTGAAGCTTTCTTT.

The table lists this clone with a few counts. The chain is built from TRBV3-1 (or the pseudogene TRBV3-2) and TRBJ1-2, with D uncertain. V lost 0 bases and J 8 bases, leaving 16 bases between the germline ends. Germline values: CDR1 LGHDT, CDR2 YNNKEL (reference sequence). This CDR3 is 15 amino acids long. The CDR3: CASSQDEASLGGYTF. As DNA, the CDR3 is TGTGCCAGCAGCCAAGATGAGGCCTCCCTCGGGGGCTACACCTTC.

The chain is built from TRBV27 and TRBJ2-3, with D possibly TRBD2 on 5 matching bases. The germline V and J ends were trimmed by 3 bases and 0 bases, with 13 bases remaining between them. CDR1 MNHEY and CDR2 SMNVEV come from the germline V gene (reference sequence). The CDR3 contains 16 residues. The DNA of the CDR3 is TGTGCCAGCAGTTTTAGGCGGACTGGAAGCACAGATACGCAGTATTTT. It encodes CASSFRRTGSTDTQYF.

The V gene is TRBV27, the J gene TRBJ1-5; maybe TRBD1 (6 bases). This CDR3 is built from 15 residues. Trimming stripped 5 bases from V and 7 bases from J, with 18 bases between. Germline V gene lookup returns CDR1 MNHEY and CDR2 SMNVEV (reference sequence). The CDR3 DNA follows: TGTGCCAGCAGTAAAGGTACGTCAGGGGACCAGCCCCAGCATTTT. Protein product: CASSKGTSGDQPQHF.

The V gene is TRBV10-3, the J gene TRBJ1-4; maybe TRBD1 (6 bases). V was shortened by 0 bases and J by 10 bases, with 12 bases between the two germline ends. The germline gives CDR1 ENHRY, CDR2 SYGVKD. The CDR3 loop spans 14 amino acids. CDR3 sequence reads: CAISESTTGLKLFF. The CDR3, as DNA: TGTGCCATCAGTGAGTCGACCACAGGGTTAAAACTGTTTTTT.

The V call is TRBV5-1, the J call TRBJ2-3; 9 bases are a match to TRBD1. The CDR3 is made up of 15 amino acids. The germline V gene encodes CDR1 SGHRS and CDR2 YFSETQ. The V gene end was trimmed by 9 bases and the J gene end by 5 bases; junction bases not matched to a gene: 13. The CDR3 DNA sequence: TGCGCCACCTCAGAACAGGGGGCGCGTTTAGATACGCAGTATTTT. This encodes CATSEQGARLDTQYF.

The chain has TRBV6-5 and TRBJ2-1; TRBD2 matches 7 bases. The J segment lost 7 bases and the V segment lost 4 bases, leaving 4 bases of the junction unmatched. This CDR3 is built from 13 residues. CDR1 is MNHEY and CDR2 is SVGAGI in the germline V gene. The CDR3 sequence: CASSSRTRNEQFF. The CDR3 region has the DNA TGTGCCAGCAGTTCTCGGACTAGGAATGAGCAGTTCTTC.

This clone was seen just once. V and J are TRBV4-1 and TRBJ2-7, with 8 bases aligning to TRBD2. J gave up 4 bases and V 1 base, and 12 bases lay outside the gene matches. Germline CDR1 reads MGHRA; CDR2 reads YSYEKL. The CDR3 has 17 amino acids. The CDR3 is CASSQVFSGTRFYEQYF. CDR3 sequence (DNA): TGCGCCAGCAGCCAAGTGTTTTCCGGGACTAGGTTTTACGAGCAGTACTTC.

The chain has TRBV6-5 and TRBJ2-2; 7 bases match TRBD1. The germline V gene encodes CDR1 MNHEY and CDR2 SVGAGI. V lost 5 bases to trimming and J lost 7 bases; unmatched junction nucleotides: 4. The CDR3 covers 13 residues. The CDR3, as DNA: TGTGCCAGCAGTCCTGACAGGGTCGGGGAGCTGTTTTTT. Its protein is CASSPDRVGELFF.

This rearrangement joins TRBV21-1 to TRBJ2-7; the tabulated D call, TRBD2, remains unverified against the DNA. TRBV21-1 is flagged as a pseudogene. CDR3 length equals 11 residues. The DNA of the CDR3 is TGTGCCAGCAGCTGTACCTACGAGCAGTACTTC. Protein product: CASSCTYEQYF.

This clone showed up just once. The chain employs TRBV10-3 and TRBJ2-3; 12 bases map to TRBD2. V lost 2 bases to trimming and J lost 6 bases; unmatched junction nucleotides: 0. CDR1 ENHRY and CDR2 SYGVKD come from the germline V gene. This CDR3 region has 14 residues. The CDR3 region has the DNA TGTGCCATCAGTGAGCTAGCGGGGGGGGATACGCAGTATTTT. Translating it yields CAISELAGGDTQYF.

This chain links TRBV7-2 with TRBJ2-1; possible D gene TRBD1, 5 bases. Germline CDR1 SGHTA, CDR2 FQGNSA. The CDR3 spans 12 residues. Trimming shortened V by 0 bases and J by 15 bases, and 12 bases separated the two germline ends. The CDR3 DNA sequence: TGTGCCAGCAGCTTAGCGCTAGAGACAGCGTTCTTC. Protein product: CASSLALETAFF.

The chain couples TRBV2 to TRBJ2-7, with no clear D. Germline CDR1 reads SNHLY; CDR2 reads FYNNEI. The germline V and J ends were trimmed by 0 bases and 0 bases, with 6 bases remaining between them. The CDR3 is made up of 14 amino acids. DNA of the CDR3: TGTGCCAGCAGTGAAGCGTTTAGCTCCTACGAGCAGTACTTC. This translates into CASSEAFSSYEQYF.

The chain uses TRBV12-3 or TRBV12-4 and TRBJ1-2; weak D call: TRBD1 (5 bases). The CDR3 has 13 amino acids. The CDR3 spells CEVRGDFNYGYTF. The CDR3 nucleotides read TGTGAAGTAAGAGGGGACTTTAACTATGGCTACACCTTC.

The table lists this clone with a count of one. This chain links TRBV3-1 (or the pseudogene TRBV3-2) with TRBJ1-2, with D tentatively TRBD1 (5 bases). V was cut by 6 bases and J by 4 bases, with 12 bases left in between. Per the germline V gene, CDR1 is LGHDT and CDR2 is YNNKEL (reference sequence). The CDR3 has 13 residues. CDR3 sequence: CASRRGGGYGYTF. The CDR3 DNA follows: TGTGCCAGCAGACGGGGGGGAGGCTATGGCTACACCTTC.

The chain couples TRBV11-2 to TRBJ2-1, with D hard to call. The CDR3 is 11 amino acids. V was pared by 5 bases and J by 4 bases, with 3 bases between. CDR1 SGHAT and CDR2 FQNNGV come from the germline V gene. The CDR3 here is CASSPYNEQFF. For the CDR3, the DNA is TGTGCCAGCAGCCCATACAATGAGCAGTTCTTC.

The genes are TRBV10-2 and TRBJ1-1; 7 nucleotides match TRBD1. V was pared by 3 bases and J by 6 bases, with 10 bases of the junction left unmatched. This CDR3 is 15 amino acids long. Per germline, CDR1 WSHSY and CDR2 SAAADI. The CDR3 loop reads CASSEKGARVAEAFF. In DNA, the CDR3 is TGCGCCAGCAGTGAAAAGGGGGCGAGGGTGGCTGAAGCTTTCTTT.

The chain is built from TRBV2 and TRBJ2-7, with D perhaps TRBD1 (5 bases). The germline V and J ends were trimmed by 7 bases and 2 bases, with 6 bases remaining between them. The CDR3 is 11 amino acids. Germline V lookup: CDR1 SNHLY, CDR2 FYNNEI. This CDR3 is CASTTAYEQYF. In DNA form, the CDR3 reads TGTGCCAGCACGACAGCCTACGAGCAGTACTTC.